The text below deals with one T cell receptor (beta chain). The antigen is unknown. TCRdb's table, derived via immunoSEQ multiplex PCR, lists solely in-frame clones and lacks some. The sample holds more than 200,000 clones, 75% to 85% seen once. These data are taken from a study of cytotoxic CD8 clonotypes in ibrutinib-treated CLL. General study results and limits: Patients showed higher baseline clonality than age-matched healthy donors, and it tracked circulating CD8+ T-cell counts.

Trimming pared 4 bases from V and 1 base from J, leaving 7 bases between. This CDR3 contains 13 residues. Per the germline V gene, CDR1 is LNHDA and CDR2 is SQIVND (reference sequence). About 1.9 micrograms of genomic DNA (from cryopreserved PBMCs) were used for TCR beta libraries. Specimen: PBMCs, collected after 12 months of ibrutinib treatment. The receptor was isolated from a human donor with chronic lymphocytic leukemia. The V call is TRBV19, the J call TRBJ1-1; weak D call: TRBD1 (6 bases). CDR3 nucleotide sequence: TGTGCCAGTAGTACCAGGGGGAACACTGAAGCTTTCTTT. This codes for CASSTRGNTEAFF.